There are a few counts of the clone carrying this T cell receptor (beta chain). V lost 5 bases, J lost 5 bases, and 13 bases lay in between. The germline CDR1 and CDR2 sequences are MGHRA and YSYEKL. This CDR3 is 14 amino acids long. The repertoire was sequenced with immunoSEQ multiplex PCR; TCRdb's copy has only in-frame clones and lacks some. Of around 230,000 clones listed, roughly 88% are singletons. These data originate in a study of blood T cell repertoires in COVID-19. The wider study: T cells, B-cell-depleted T cells, or PBMCs supplied cDNA or gDNA.

Specimen: peripheral blood. This chain joins TRBV4-1 and TRBJ1-5; D unresolved. This clonotype was sampled from a man younger than 45 who had recovered from COVID-19. DNA of the CDR3: TGCGCCAGCAGCTCCACCCGAGGAGATCAGCCCCAGCATTTT. It specifies CASSSTRGDQPQHF.